The 8 T cell receptor beta chains below all came from one sample that was sequenced in a study of cytomegalovirus exposure and HLA in healthy donors. PCR employed 60 Vbeta and 13 Jbeta primers. Repertoires were generated with immunoSEQ multiplex PCR, while TCRdb's copy carries only in-frame clones and drops some. The sample has more than 85,000 clones; under 80% are singletons. The sample taken for sequencing was PBMCs. These receptors were obtained from a young woman in good health and CMV-seropositive.

The J gene is TRBJ2-7, the V gene TRBV6-8; 8 bases line up with TRBD2. The CDR3 extends over 17 amino acids. With 9 bases clipped from V and 3 bases from J, the junction kept 19 bases outside the gene matches. Germline CDR1 MNHGY, CDR2 SAAAGT. The CDR3 DNA sequence: TGTGCCAGGTCCTGGGCGGGAGGAAGGGTAGGCGGCTACGAGCAGTACTTC. Protein product: CARSWAGGRVGGYEQYF.

This chain connects TRBV18 to TRBJ1-2; TRBD1 matches 8 bases. Trimming removed 1 base from V and 7 bases from J; junction bases left unmatched: 11. CDR3 length: 16 amino acids. Germline CDR1 reads KGHSH; CDR2 reads LQKENI. The CDR3 loop reads CASSPLTTGEQGGYTF. CDR3 in DNA: TGTGCCAGCTCACCACTCACGACAGGGGAGCAGGGTGGCTACACCTTC.

The V and J genes are TRBV7-2 and TRBJ2-3; 10 positions match TRBD2. The V and J ends lost 2 bases and 10 bases, in that order; junction bases with no gene match: 6. The CDR3 runs to 14 residues. From germline, CDR1 is SGHTA and CDR2 FQGNSA. The CDR3 sequence: CASSLPAGGRSQYF. DNA for the CDR3: TGTGCCAGCAGCTTACCAGCGGGAGGGCGGTCGCAGTATTTT. The whole variable domain, remainder taken from reference TRBV7-2 and TRBJ2-3, is GAGVSQSPSNKVTEKGKDVELRCDPISGHTALYWYRQSLGQGLEFLIYFQGNSAPDKSGLPSDRFSAERTGGSVSTLTIQRTQQEDSAVYLCASSLPAGGRSQYFGPGTRLTVL.

The table lists this clone with a few counts. The chain combines TRBV6-4 with TRBJ2-7, with D possibly matching TRBD1 (6 bases). The germline V gene encodes CDR1 MRHNA and CDR2 SNTAGT. The CDR3 loop spans 13 amino acids. Trimming left V 3 bases short and J 5 bases short, with 11 bases between. In nucleotides, the CDR3 is TGTGCCAGCAGTGAACAGGACAGCCACGAGCAGTACTTC. Protein product: CASSEQDSHEQYF.

This chain connects TRBV30 to TRBJ2-2; D gene unclear. From germline, CDR1 is GTSNPN and CDR2 SVGIG (reference sequence). The CDR3 is 12 residues long. V was shortened by 8 bases and J by 7 bases, with 14 bases between the two germline ends. The CDR3 sequence is CALTPMGGELFF. In nucleotides, the CDR3 is TGTGCCCTGACTCCGATGGGCGGGGAGCTGTTTTTT.

This clone was recorded a few times. V usage is TRBV7-2 and J usage is TRBJ2-7; maybe TRBD1 (7 bases). Germline V gene lookup returns CDR1 SGHTA and CDR2 FQGNSA. Trimming took off 2 bases at V and 2 bases at J, with 10 bases between the two ends. The CDR3 loop spans 14 amino acids. The CDR3 protein is CASSLPRGAYEQYF. CDR3 bases: TGTGCCAGCAGCTTACCCAGGGGGGCCTACGAGCAGTACTTC.

This chain joins TRBV7-3 and TRBJ2-3; TRBD2 agrees at 7 bases. Germline assignment: CDR1 SGHTA and CDR2 FQGTGA. V shed 2 bases, J shed 3 bases, and the junction held 5 bases outside the gene matches. This CDR3 contains 15 residues. The DNA for the CDR3 is TGTGCCAGCAGCTTAGTCGGCGGGAGTACAGATACGCAGTATTTT. It translates to CASSLVGGSTDTQYF. The full variable domain, rest sourced from reference TRBV7-3 and TRBJ2-3, is GAGVSQTPSNKVTEKGKYVELRCDPISGHTALYWYRQSLGQGPEFLIYFQGTGAADDSGLPNDRFFAVRPEGSVSTLKIQRTERGDSAVYLCASSLVGGSTDTQYFGPGTRLTVL.

The rearrangement links TRBV25-1 to TRBJ1-1, with D perhaps TRBD1 (5 bases). Germline CDR1 is MGHDK and CDR2 is SYGVNS. The CDR3 loop spans 14 amino acids. V was clipped by 2 bases and J by 0 bases, with 7 bases between them. Here the CDR3 reads CASSETGMNTEAFF. DNA for the CDR3: TGTGCCAGCAGTGAAACAGGCATGAACACTGAAGCTTTCTTT.